This T cell receptor (beta chain) comes out of a study of shared clonotypes between healthy human individuals. The protocol was immunoSEQ multiplex PCR, while the TCRdb copy is restricted to in-frame clones and leaves out a portion. Of approximately 2.5 million clones in the sample, approximately 92% were seen once. V lost 3 bases, J lost 10 bases, and 10 bases stayed unmatched. Germline values: CDR1 LNHDA, CDR2 SQIVND (reference sequence). This CDR3 comprises 16 residues. With respect to this clone: Other DNA sequences from this sample encode an identical CDR3 as well.

The TCR comes from a young man in good health. This sequence joins TRBV19 and TRBJ1-6, with TRBD1 matching over 9 bases. Sequenced sample: naive CD4+ T cells sorted from blood. Sample subset: CD45RA+ positively selected. The CDR3 region has the DNA TGTGCCAGTAGTATTACCGGGACAGGGTTTAACTCACCCCTCCACTTT. It codes for CASSITGTGFNSPLHF. The full variable domain, its missing parts supplied by reference TRBV19 and TRBJ1-6, is DGGITQSPKYLFRKEGQNVTLSCEQNLNHDAMYWYRQDPGQGLRLIYYSQIVNDFQKGDIAEGYSVSREKKESFPLTVTSAQKNPTAFYLCASSITGTGFNSPLHFGNGTRLTVT.